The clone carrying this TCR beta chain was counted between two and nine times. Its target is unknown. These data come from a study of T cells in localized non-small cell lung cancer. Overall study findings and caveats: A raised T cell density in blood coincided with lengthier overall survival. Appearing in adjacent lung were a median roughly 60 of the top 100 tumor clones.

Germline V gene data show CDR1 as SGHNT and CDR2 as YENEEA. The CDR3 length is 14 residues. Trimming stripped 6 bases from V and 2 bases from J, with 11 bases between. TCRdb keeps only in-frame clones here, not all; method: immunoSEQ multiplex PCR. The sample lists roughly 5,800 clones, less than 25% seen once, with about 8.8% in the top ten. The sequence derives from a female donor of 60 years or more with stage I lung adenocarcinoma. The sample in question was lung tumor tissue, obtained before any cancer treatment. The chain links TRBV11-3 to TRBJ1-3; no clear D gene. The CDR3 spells CASSIYGAGNTIYF. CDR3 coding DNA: TGTGCCAGCAGTATCTACGGGGCTGGAAACACCATATATTTT.